This T cell receptor (beta chain) was sequenced during a study of long-term antiretroviral therapy in people with HIV. Overall study context: The study's earliest collections predate the 2015 immediate-ART recommendation by about a decade. Findings and limits, study-wide: Blood specimens, gathered between about 2003 and 2017, were possibly obtained under older ART regimens.

A remark on this clone: The antigen is not known.

HIV-positive participants all received treatment in the United States. This CDR3 is 14 amino acids long. V lost 1 base, J lost 2 bases, and 8 bases lay in between. Germline CDR1 LNHDA, CDR2 SQIVND (reference sequence). A v3.0 immunoSEQ assay was performed at survey level. A per-sample goal of roughly 40,000-50,000 T-cell genomes was targeted by sequencing. Libraries were prepared by immunoSEQ multiplex PCR; TCRdb keeps only in-frame clonotypes and omits some of them. Here the sample spans 30,000 to 40,000 clones, 80% to 90% being singletons. Sample: unsorted PBMCs, taken 0.4 years before starting antiretroviral therapy. This rearrangement joins TRBV19 to TRBJ1-2; D is undetermined. This receptor was obtained from a man in his late teens or twenties with HIV. The CDR3 DNA is TGTGCCAGTAGTATAGTGGACGGAAACTATGGCTACACCTTC. Protein product: CASSIVDGNYGYTF. Supplemented by reference TRBV19 and TRBJ1-2, the full variable domain reads DGGITQSPKYLFRKEGQNVTLSCEQNLNHDAMYWYRQDPGQGLRLIYYSQIVNDFQKGDIAEGYSVSREKKESFPLTVTSAQKNPTAFYLCASSIVDGNYGYTFGSGTRLTVV.